Described below is a single TCR beta chain sequence and its context. What it binds is unknown. Other nucleotide sequences in the sample specify the same CDR3. Via CD45RO/CCR7/CD25/CD127/CD95/CD27, cells of the CD4+ naive, central memory, regulatory and stem cell-like memory subsets were sorted. This sample is drawn from a study of beta chain features in type 1 diabetes. Regarding the study as a whole: Among patients with Type 1 diabetes, TCRB CDR3s were moderately but significantly shorter in every one of the four CD4+ subsets.

The authors reverse transcribed all of the isolated RNA, so sequencing captured expressed TCRB transcripts. Measured with immunoSEQ multiplex PCR; TCRdb has only the in-frame clones, and not every one. The sample records about 660,000 clones, around 15% being singletons. What was sequenced was naive CD4+ T cells from blood. The origin of this receptor is a man younger than 30 with type 1 diabetes.

CDR3 DNA sequence: TGTGCCAGCAGTTTGTCGGGAGAAAAACTGTTTTTT. This gives the protein CASSLSGEKLFF. This chain uses TRBV28 with TRBJ1-4; D unclear. The CDR3 length is 12 residues. Germline CDR1 and CDR2: MDHEN and SYDVKM. Trimming cost V 3 bases and J 8 bases, with 7 bases left between them.